This record covers a single T cell receptor (beta chain). The target of this receptor is not known. There are no base qualities to consult, and no much larger clone falls within one base. This specimen comes from a study of Ad26.COV2.S vaccination and SARS-CoV-2 variants (dated by TCRdb to 2020 to 2023). For the study in its entirety: Donors in the vaccine arm were drawn from COV1001, a multicentre, randomized, double-blind, placebo-controlled phase I-IIa trial testing Ad26.COV2.S in healthy adults. Dosing of Ad26.COV2.S was intramuscular, at either 5x10^10 or 1x10^11 viral particles, delivered as one shot or as two shots spaced 56 days apart. Sequencing of the TCRbeta repertoire served to evaluate the specificity and breadth of SARS-CoV-2-reactive T cell receptors following Ad26.COV2.S vaccination. A total of 32 samples were included in the TCR-sequenced set, comprising 19 Ad26.COV2.S vaccine recipients, 5 placebo recipients and 8 SARS-CoV-2 convalescent individuals. Participants in the trial were split at random into five groups of five each, receiving low-dose or high-dose Ad26.COV2.S once or twice, or else placebo on both occasions. Blinding of investigators to trial group allocation was maintained during experiments and outcome assessment.

CDR1 and CDR2 are read off the germline V gene as SGHRS and YFSETQ. The CDR3 has 14 amino acids, counting the end cysteine and phenylalanine. Of all the DNA, just the CDR3 is kept, 42 bases in frame from base 1. Cut back by 0 bases and 4 bases, the V and J ends lie 8 bases apart. Study-wide findings and limitations: According to the authors, total T cell responses may have been underestimated by the TCR breadth and depth analyses. The study lacked the statistical power to compare responses across vaccine doses or regimens. Spike-specific TCR breadth was higher in Ad26.COV2.S recipients than in placebo recipients (P = 0.0014). Vaccine and placebo recipients had comparable non-spike TCR breadth, which fits with the vaccine containing only spike. After vaccination, spike-specific CD8+ and CD4+ T cell responses were reported to show substantial breadth.

The immunoSEQ Assay was the method used to sequence TCRbeta CDR3 regions. After extraction, genomic DNA underwent amplification by bias-controlled multiplex PCR, followed by high-throughput sequencing. Per the original workflow: To quantify the absolute abundance of every unique TCRbeta CDR3 region, sequences were collapsed and filtered. T cell fraction was estimated by normalization of TCRbeta template counts to usable DNA, with usable DNA being measured through amplification of reference genes present in all nucleated cells. Repertoire TCRs were annotated as SARS-CoV-2-specific by exact matching of V gene, CDR3 amino acid sequence and J gene to a known reactive TCR set. The reference SARS-CoV-2 TCR set was obtained from MIRA and was filtered for enrichment in COVID-19-positive ImmuneCODE repertoires, whereby public or cross-reactive TCRs were removed. Drawing on the MIRA antigens, annotated TCRs were analysed further at the level of specific ORF or position within ORF. Breadth was defined as the number of annotated unique rearrangements divided by the total number of unique productive rearrangements, and depth was defined as the summed frequency of the annotated unique rearrangements. Two-sided Wilcoxon rank-sum tests were used to compare TCR breadth between groups. In its TCRdb copy, this immuneACCESS table keeps in-frame sequences only and misses some clones. Where compared with another copy, unresolved V genes explain less than half of these, and the others have no known cause. V, J and clone size reflect that table, while D and trimming were determined from the DNA. This sample lists 350,000 to 450,000 clones; about nine tenths were detected once. The ten largest clones represent about 1.9% of the sample.

The treatment or condition label, as the study defines it: 15 to 20 received Ad26.COV2.S at low or high dose, single or two shots; several received placebo; per-sample allocation not given. Repertoires of vaccine and placebo recipients were sequenced from samples taken on day 63 after the first injection. Between 29 July and 7 August 2020, Cohort 1b enrolled some 25 adults aged 18-55 years at one site in Boston, USA. As a vaccine, Ad26.COV2.S was a replication-incompetent adenovirus type 26 vector that expressed a prefusion-stabilized SARS-CoV-2 spike protein derived from the original Wuhan strain.

This receptor was identified in a person between 18 and 60 years old who received the Ad26.COV2.S COVID-19 vaccine or a placebo. Here the chain combines TRBV5-1 and TRBJ2-1, with the D gene too uncertain to name. Sequencing used peripheral blood, obtained in a trial of Ad26.COV2.S vaccine versus placebo. The nucleotide sequence is TGCGCCAGCAGCTTGGCGGCTGTATACAATGAGCAGTTCTTC. This gives the protein CASSLAAVYNEQFF. Here the CDR3 is joined to the reference TRBV5-1 and TRBJ2-1 genes, and the full variable domain is: KAGVTQTPRYLIKTRGQQVTLSCSPISGHRSVSWYQQTPGQGLQFLFEYFSETQRNKGNFPGRFSGRQFSNSRSEMNVSTLELGDSALYLCASSLAAVYNEQFFGPGTRLTVL.